The rows below give T cell receptor beta chains drawn from one sample of a study of chemoradiotherapy in HPV16-positive cancers. Only in-frame clones appear in the TCRdb table, and some are missing; sequencing was by immunoSEQ multiplex PCR. The data hold some 3,000 clones, with 77% observed a single time. Material: tumor tissue, obtained from a patient who underwent chemoradiotherapy. These receptors all come from a human donor with HPV-associated anogenital cancer. The CDR3 runs from the conserved cysteine through the conserved F or W. A D gene is named only where the DNA matches it firmly.

cdr3_nt	cdr3_aa	v_call	j_call	d_call
TGTGCCAGCAGTGAAGCGGGGGGTGGACTCGGCTATGAGCAGTTCTTC	CASSEAGGGLGYEQFF	TRBV2	TRBJ2-1	NA
TGCGCCAGCTCAGACGGGAAAAACATTCAGTACTTC	CASSDGKNIQYF	TRBV10-1	TRBJ2-4	NA
TGTGCCAGCAGTTTGTGGGTTGGCAGAAACACCGGGGAGCTGTTTTTT	CASSLWVGRNTGELFF	TRBV27	TRBJ2-2	NA
TGCAGCGTTGAAAAGGGGGAAGGAAACACCATATATTTT	CSVEKGEGNTIYF	TRBV29-1	TRBJ1-3	NA
TGTGCCAGCAGTTACTCAGACCCAGCGGTTCAGCCCCAGCATTTT	CASSYSDPAVQPQHF	TRBV6-6	TRBJ1-5	NA
TGTGCCTGGAGTGTAGTGGGGTACGAGCAGTACTTC	CAWSVVGYEQYF	TRBV30	TRBJ2-7	NA
TGTGCCAGCAGCTTAGATACGGGGGTTTACGAGCAGTACTTC	CASSLDTGVYEQYF	TRBV7-9	TRBJ2-7	NA
TGTGCCAGCAGTGAAGCGTGGGTGAGGAATTCACCCCTCCACTTT	CASSEAWVRNSPLHF	TRBV6-1	TRBJ1-6	NA
TGTGCCAGCACCGAGAGCGGGGGGGCCTACAATGAGCAGTTCTTC	CASTESGGAYNEQFF	TRBV27	TRBJ2-1	TRBD2
TGTGCCTGGAAATGGGGACAGTACACCGGGGAGCTGTTTTTT	CAWKWGQYTGELFF	TRBV30	TRBJ2-2	TRBD1